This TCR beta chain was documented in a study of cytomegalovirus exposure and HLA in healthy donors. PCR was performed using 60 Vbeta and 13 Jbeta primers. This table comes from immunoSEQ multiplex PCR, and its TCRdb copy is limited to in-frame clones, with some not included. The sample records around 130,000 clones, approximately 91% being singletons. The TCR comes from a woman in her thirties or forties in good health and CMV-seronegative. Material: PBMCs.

CDR3 loop: CATASGASYEQYF. CDR3 DNA sequence: TGTGCCACCGCTAGCGGGGCCTCCTACGAGCAGTACTTC. This chain connects TRBV2 to TRBJ2-7; 9 bases align to TRBD2. V lost 10 bases and J lost 0; bases outside the gene matches: 4. Per germline, CDR1 SNHLY and CDR2 FYNNEI. CDR3 length equals 13 residues.